The 30 T cell receptor beta chains given below trace back to one sample, sequenced in a study of T cell changes during pregnancy in multiple sclerosis. Libraries were prepared by immunoSEQ multiplex PCR; TCRdb keeps only in-frame clonotypes and omits some of them. The sample carries around 120,000 clones, more than 85% recorded once. The sample consisted of peripheral blood, taken after pregnancy. The receptors originated from a female donor with multiple sclerosis, enrolled in a pregnancy study.

J is TRBJ2-2 and V is TRBV9, with 11 bases identical to TRBD2. There are 16 residues in the CDR3. V was pared by 0 bases and J by 7 bases, with 5 bases of the junction left unmatched. Germline lookup yields CDR1 SGDLS and CDR2 YYNGEE. CDR3 nucleotide sequence: TGTGCCAGCAGCGTAGCTACGACTAGCGGGGACGGGGAGCTGTTTTTT. Residues: CASSVATTSGDGELFF.

The rearrangement joins TRBV2 to TRBJ2-5; TRBD1 might be the D (6 bases). CDR3 length: 14 amino acids. CDR1 SNHLY and CDR2 FYNNEI come from the germline V gene. V lost 2 bases and J lost 1, with 8 bases in between. CDR3 bases: TGTGCCAGCAGTGAACAGGGGAGCCAAGAGACCCAGTACTTC. It specifies CASSEQGSQETQYF. Supplemented by reference TRBV2 and TRBJ2-5, the full variable domain reads EPEVTQTPSHQVTQMGQEVILRCVPISNHLYFYWYRQILGQKVEFLVSFYNNEISEKSEIFDDQFSVERPDGSNFTLKIRSTKLEDSAMYFCASSEQGSQETQYFGPGTRLLVL.

The table lists this clone with a count of one. This rearrangement joins TRBV5-1 to TRBJ2-7; 8 bases agree with TRBD1. Germline V gene sequence: CDR1 SGHRS, CDR2 YFSETQ. This CDR3 contains 15 residues. The V and J ends lost 4 bases and 2 bases, in that order; junction bases with no gene match: 8. The CDR3 loop is CASSADRGAPYEQYF. The CDR3 DNA sequence: TGCGCCAGCAGCGCCGACAGGGGCGCTCCCTACGAGCAGTACTTC.

The chain links TRBV6-5 to TRBJ1-5; maybe TRBD1 (6 bases). Germline values: CDR1 MNHEY, CDR2 SVGAGI. V lost 2 bases, J lost 4 bases, and 9 bases lay in between. The CDR3 consists of 14 residues. CDR3 loop: CASSYGDKNQPQHF. CDR3 sequence (DNA): TGTGCCAGCAGTTACGGGGACAAAAATCAGCCCCAGCATTTT.

V and J are TRBV5-4 and TRBJ2-5; D is possibly TRBD2 (6 bases). CDR3 length equals 13 residues. Germline V gives CDR1 SGHNT, CDR2 YYREEE (reference sequence). V was clipped by 4 bases and J by 3 bases, with 10 bases between them. CDR3: CASSGGTEETQYF. Written as DNA, the CDR3 is TGTGCCAGCAGCGGGGGGACGGAAGAGACCCAGTACTTC.

The chain employs TRBV2 and TRBJ2-1; TRBD2 aligns across 14 bases. V gave up 11 bases and J gave up 9 bases; unmatched junction bases: 9. The CDR3 is 14 amino acids. Per germline, CDR1 SNHLY and CDR2 FYNNEI. The CDR3: CAVVTSGGAGEQFF. Written as DNA, the CDR3 is TGTGCCGTAGTGACTAGCGGGGGGGCGGGTGAGCAGTTCTTC.

V gene TRBV27 combines with J gene TRBJ1-2, with 7 bases lining up with TRBD1. Germline CDR1 is MNHEY and CDR2 is SMNVEV (reference sequence). V gave up 3 bases and J gave up 3 bases; unmatched junction bases: 7. This CDR3 comprises 15 residues. In DNA form, the CDR3 reads TGTGCCAGCAGTTTGTCCGAGGGGGCCTACTATGGCTACACCTTC. Translated: CASSLSEGAYYGYTF.

The chain is built from TRBV5-6 and TRBJ2-1, with TRBD2 matching 8 bases. V shed 5 bases, J shed 6 bases, and the junction held 7 bases outside the gene matches. The CDR3 loop spans 14 amino acids. Germline-derived CDR1 and CDR2 are SGHDT and YYEEEE. The CDR3 loop reads CASSRGGLFNEQFF. The CDR3 DNA sequence: TGTGCCAGCAGTCGGGGGGGGCTTTTCAATGAGCAGTTCTTC.

The chain is built from TRBV2 and TRBJ2-2; 9 bases match TRBD2. Germline values: CDR1 SNHLY, CDR2 FYNNEI. Unmatched junction bases numbered 10, after V lost 6 bases and J lost 5 bases. The CDR3 sequence is 16 residues long. The CDR3 region is CASRPTSGGGTGELFF. CDR3 sequence (DNA): TGTGCCAGCAGGCCGACTAGCGGTGGGGGTACCGGGGAGCTGTTTTTT.

The chain uses TRBV7-9 and TRBJ2-2; D possibly corresponds to TRBD1 (6 bases). Germline V gene data show CDR1 as SEHNR and CDR2 as FQNEAQ (reference sequence). This CDR3 region has 14 residues. The ends were cut back, 5 bases at V and 3 bases at J, with 10 bases in the middle. CDR3 region: CASSEGQYTGELFF. CDR3 DNA: TGTGCCAGCAGCGAAGGACAGTACACCGGGGAGCTGTTTTTT.

Written as DNA, the CDR3 is TGTGCCAGCAGCTTAGCGCCACTAGCATACAATGAGCAGTTCTTC. This encodes CASSLAPLAYNEQFF. This chain links TRBV7-9 with TRBJ2-1, with TRBD2 as a possible D gene (6 bases). Germline V gene lookup returns CDR1 SEHNR and CDR2 FQNEAQ (reference sequence). The CDR3 runs 15 residues. V was trimmed by 0 bases and J by 4 bases, leaving 10 bases between them.

The chain has TRBV7-8 and TRBJ2-7; 13 bases match TRBD2. With V trimmed by 1 base and J by 5 bases, 8 bases remained unmatched. The CDR3 is made up of 17 amino acids. The germline CDR1 and CDR2 sequences are SGHVS and FQNEAQ. CDR3 in DNA: TGTGCCAGCAGCTTAGAACCCCGACTAGCGGGGGGCCACGAGCAGTACTTC. Translation: CASSLEPRLAGGHEQYF.

Regarding this clone: A junction end diverges from the germline sequence, so it may reflect a read error. The chain carries TRBV14 and TRBJ1-1, with 7 bases fitting TRBD1. The CDR3 length is 18 residues. The germline CDR1 and CDR2 sequences are SGHDN and FVKESK. The CDR3 DNA is TGTGCCAGCAGCCACCGTAAGGAGTGGACAGGAGAGAACGCTGAAGCTTTCTTT. This encodes CASSHRKEWTGENAEAFF. Full variable domain (missing parts from reference TRBV14 and TRBJ1-1): EAGVTQFPSHSVIEKGQTVTLRCDPISGHDNLYWYRRVMGKEIKFLLHFVKESKQDESGMPNNRFLAERTGGTYSTLKVQPAELEDSGVYFCASSHRKEWTGENAEAFFGQGTRLTVV.

This clone was counted only a few times. This sequence joins TRBV19 and TRBJ2-7; 7 positions match TRBD1. V shed 5 bases, J shed 8 bases, and the junction held 15 bases outside the gene matches. The CDR3 consists of 15 residues. In germline, CDR1 is LNHDA, CDR2 SQIVND (reference sequence). The chain's CDR3 is CASSVTGQSLTKQYF. CDR3 nucleotides: TGTGCCAGTAGTGTTACGGGACAGAGCCTTACGAAGCAGTACTTC.

The rearrangement uses TRBV7-8 and TRBJ1-1; TRBD1 might be the D (6 bases). Per the germline V gene, CDR1 is SGHVS and CDR2 is FQNEAQ. CDR3 length: 14 residues. Trimming shortened V by 2 bases and J by 7 bases, and 14 bases separated the two germline ends. This chain's CDR3 is CASSLIQGQGEAFF. The CDR3 DNA reads as TGTGCCAGCAGCTTAATCCAGGGGCAGGGTGAAGCTTTCTTT.

The genes are TRBV18 and TRBJ2-3; D possibly corresponds to TRBD1 (5 bases). CDR1 KGHSH and CDR2 LQKENI come from the germline V gene. The CDR3 is made up of 18 amino acids. V shed 3 bases and J shed 2 bases, with 21 bases lying between them. CDR3 bases: TGTGCCAGCTCACCCTATGAACTACAGGTCTTCATCACAGATACGCAGTATTTT. Translating gives CASSPYELQVFITDTQYF.

J is TRBJ1-5 and V is TRBV27; D might be TRBD1 (5 bases). Trimming removed 4 bases from V and 0 bases from J, with 10 bases in between. Germline lookup yields CDR1 MNHEY and CDR2 SMNVEV (reference sequence). The CDR3 sequence is 15 residues long. CDR3 sequence: CASSSDRLSNQPQHF. The CDR3 DNA sequence: TGTGCCAGCAGTTCCGACAGACTTAGCAATCAGCCCCAGCATTTT.

J is TRBJ2-3 and V is TRBV4-1; TRBD2 matches 13 bases. With 2 bases clipped from V and 0 bases from J, the junction kept 8 bases outside the gene matches. From germline, CDR1 is MGHRA and CDR2 YSYEKL. The CDR3 has 19 residues. The DNA of the CDR3 is TGCGCCAGCAGCCAACTAGGACTAGCGGGGGCCTCTAGCACAGATACGCAGTATTTT. Amino acid sequence: CASSQLGLAGASSTDTQYF.

This clone appeared a few times. J is TRBJ1-6 and V is TRBV5-4, with TRBD1 identical over 10 bases. Trimming removed 0 bases from V and 6 bases from J; junction bases left unmatched: 0. The CDR3 totals 15 residues. The germline gives CDR1 SGHNT, CDR2 YYREEE (reference sequence). In DNA, the CDR3 is TGTGCCAGCAGCTTGGGACAGGGGGCTAATTCACCCCTCCACTTT. It codes for CASSLGQGANSPLHF.

V is TRBV27 and J is TRBJ1-2, with D perhaps TRBD1 (6 bases). The V gene lost 5 bases and the J gene lost 4 bases, with 20 bases spanning the gap. Germline V lookup: CDR1 MNHEY, CDR2 SMNVEV (reference sequence). The CDR3 length is 16 residues. CDR3 residues: CASSPTMDSRVYGYTF. The DNA of the CDR3 is TGTGCCAGCAGTCCTACTATGGACAGCCGGGTCTATGGCTACACCTTC.

The gene calls are TRBV30 and TRBJ1-2, with D unresolved. CDR3 length equals 14 residues. CDR1 GTSNPN and CDR2 SVGIG come from the germline V gene (reference sequence). Trimming pared 3 bases from V and 8 bases from J, leaving 19 bases between. This chain's CDR3 is CAWSAGSSGFGYTF. In DNA form, the CDR3 reads TGTGCCTGGAGCGCCGGGTCGTCTGGCTTCGGCTACACCTTC.

This rearrangement joins TRBV7-2 to TRBJ2-2; TRBD2 aligns across 15 bases. V lost 4 bases, J lost 6 bases, and 3 bases stayed unmatched. The CDR3 sequence is 16 residues long. Looked up from germline, CDR1 is SGHTA and CDR2 is FQGNSA. The CDR3 DNA is TGTGCCAGCAGCTGGGGGACTAGCGGGGGGCCCGGGGAGCTGTTTTTT. Encoded protein: CASSWGTSGGPGELFF.

The chain employs TRBV4-1 and TRBJ1-5; the match to TRBD1 covers 7 bases. From germline, CDR1 is MGHRA and CDR2 YSYEKL. Trimming took 3 bases from V and 2 from J; bases not matched to a gene: 13. CDR3 length: 18 amino acids. The CDR3 region is CASSHRQGLVTGNQPQHF. The CDR3 nucleotides are TGCGCCAGCAGCCATAGACAGGGCTTGGTGACGGGCAATCAGCCCCAGCATTTT.

As concerns this clone: The germline gene is not matched at one end of the junction; a read error may be the cause. This sequence joins TRBV15 and TRBJ1-5; D is unresolved. Germline V gene sequence: CDR1 LNHNV, CDR2 YYDKDF (reference sequence). The length of the CDR3 is 14 residues. CDR3 protein: CATSRDLGPQPQHF. The CDR3 nucleotides are TGTGCCACCAGCCGAGATCTTGGGCCTCAGCCCCAGCATTTT.

This clone showed up just once. The gene calls are TRBV7-8 and TRBJ1-1, with 8 positions matching TRBD1. Germline V CDR1 and CDR2: SGHVS, FQNEAQ. The CDR3 loop spans 19 amino acids. The V gene end was trimmed by 5 bases and the J gene end by 2 bases; junction bases not matched to a gene: 19. The chain's CDR3 is CASSRKPQGARIANTEAFF. CDR3 bases: TGTGCCAGCAGCCGAAAACCGCAGGGGGCGCGGATAGCTAACACTGAAGCTTTCTTT.

The rearrangement joins TRBV7-9 to TRBJ2-5, with TRBD2 matching 9 bases. Germline V CDR1 and CDR2: SEHNR, FQNEAQ (reference sequence). The CDR3 runs 16 residues. V shed 4 bases and J 2 bases; nucleotides not matched to a gene: 8. The CDR3 sequence is CASSSRTSEKQETQYF. In DNA form, the CDR3 reads TGTGCCAGCAGCTCTCGGACTAGCGAGAAACAAGAGACCCAGTACTTC.

V usage is TRBV7-8 and J usage is TRBJ1-4; no clear D gene. CDR3 length: 14 amino acids. Trimming stripped 2 bases from V and 4 bases from J, with 8 bases between. Germline V CDR1 and CDR2: SGHVS, FQNEAQ. The DNA of the CDR3 is TGTGCCAGCAGCTTATGGCAGGATAATGAAAAACTGTTTTTT. Translated, it gives CASSLWQDNEKLFF.

This chain links TRBV5-6 with TRBJ2-3, with TRBD1 identical over 8 bases. V lost 0 bases and J lost 2; bases outside the gene matches: 11. This CDR3 region has 18 residues. Per the germline V gene, CDR1 is SGHDT and CDR2 is YYEEEE. CDR3 sequence reads: CASSLAFIQGDSTDTQYF. In DNA, the CDR3 is TGTGCCAGCAGCTTGGCCTTCATACAGGGGGACTCCACAGATACGCAGTATTTT.

The chain couples TRBV23-1 to TRBJ1-1; D unresolved. TRBV23-1 is given ORF status, its function remaining uncertain. The CDR3 extends over 15 amino acids. Deletions cut 0 bases from V and 6 bases from J, with 14 bases between. The CDR3 sequence: CASSQSVGMEAEAFF. Written as DNA, the CDR3 is TGCGCCAGCAGTCAATCGGTCGGGATGGAGGCTGAAGCTTTCTTT.

This clone was found once. The CDR3 sequence: CASSWTSGGNNEQFF. CDR3 DNA: TGTGCCAGCAGCTGGACTAGCGGGGGGAACAATGAGCAGTTCTTC. V is TRBV11-3 and J is TRBJ2-1; 14 nucleotides match TRBD2. V dropped 4 bases and J dropped 5; count of bases not matched to a gene: 1. The V gene's germline CDR1 is SGHNT and CDR2 YENEEA. There are 15 residues in the CDR3.